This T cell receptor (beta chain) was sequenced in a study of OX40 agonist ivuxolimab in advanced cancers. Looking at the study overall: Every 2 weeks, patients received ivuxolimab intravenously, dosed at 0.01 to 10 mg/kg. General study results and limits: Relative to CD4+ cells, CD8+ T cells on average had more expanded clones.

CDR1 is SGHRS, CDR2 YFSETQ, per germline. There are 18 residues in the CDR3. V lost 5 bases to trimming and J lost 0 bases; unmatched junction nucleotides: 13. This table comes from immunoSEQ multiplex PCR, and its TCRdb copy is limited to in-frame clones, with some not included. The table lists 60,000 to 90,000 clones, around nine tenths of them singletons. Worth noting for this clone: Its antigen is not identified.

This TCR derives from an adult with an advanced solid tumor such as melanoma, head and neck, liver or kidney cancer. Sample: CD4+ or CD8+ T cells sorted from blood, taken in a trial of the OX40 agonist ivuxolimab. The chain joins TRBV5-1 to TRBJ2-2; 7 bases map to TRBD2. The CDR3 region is CASSTGTTRYSNTGELFF. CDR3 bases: TGCGCCAGCAGTACCGGGACTACTAGATATTCGAACACCGGGGAGCTGTTTTTT.